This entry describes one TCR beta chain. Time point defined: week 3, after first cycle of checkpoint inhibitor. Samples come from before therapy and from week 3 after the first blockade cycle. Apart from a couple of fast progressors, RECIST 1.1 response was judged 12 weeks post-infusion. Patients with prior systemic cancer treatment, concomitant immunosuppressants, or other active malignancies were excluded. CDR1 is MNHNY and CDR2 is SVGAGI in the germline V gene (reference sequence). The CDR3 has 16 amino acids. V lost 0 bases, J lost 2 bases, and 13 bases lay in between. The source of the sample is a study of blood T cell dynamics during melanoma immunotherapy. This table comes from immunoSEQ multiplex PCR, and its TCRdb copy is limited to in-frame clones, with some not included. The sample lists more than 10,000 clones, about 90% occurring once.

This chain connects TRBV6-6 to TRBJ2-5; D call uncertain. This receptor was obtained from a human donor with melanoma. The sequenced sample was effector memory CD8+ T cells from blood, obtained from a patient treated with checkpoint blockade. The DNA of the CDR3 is TGTGCCAGCAGTTACTCGAGGCGTCAAAGACAAGAGACCCAGTACTTC. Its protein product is CASSYSRRQRQETQYF.